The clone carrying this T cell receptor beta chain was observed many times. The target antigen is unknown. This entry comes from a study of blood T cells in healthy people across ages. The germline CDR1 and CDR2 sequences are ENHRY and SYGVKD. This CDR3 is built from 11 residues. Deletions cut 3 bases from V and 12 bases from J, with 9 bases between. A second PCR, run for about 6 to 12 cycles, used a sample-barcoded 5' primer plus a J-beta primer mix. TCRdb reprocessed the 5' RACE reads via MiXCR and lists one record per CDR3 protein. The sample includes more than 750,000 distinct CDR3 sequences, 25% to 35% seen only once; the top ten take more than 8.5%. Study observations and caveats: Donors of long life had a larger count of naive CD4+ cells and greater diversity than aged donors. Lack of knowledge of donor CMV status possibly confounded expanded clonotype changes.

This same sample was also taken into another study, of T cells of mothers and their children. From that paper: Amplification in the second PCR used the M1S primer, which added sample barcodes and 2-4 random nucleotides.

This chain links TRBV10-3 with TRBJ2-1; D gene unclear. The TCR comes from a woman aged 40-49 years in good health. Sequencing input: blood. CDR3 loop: CAISETFRQFF. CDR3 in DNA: TGTGCCATCAGTGAAACTTTCCGGCAGTTCTTC.